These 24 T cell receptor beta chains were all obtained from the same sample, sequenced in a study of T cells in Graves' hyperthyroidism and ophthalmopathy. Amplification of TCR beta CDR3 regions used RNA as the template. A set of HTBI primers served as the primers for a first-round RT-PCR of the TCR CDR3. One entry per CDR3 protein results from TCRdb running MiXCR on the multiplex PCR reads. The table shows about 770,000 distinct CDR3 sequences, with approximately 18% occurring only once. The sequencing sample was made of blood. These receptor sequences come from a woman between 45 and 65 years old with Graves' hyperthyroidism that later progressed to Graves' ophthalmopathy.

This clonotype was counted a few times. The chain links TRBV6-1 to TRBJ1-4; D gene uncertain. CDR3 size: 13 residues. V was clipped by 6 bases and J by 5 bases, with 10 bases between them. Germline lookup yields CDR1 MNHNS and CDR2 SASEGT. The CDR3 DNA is TGTGCCAGCAGCGATGGAGTGAATGAAAAACTGTTTTTT. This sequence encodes CASSDGVNEKLFF.

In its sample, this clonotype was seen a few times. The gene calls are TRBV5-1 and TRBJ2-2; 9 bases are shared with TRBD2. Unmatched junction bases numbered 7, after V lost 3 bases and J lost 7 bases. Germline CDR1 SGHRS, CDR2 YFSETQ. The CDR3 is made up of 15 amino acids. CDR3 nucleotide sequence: TGCGCCAGCAGCTCTAGCGGGGTCGTTAACGGGGAGCTGTTTTTT. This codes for CASSSSGVVNGELFF.

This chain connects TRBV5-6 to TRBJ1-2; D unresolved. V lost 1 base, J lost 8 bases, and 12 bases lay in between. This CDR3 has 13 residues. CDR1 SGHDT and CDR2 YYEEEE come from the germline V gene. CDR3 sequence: CASSLTDLEGYTF. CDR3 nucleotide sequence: TGTGCCAGCAGCTTGACAGACTTGGAAGGCTACACCTTC.

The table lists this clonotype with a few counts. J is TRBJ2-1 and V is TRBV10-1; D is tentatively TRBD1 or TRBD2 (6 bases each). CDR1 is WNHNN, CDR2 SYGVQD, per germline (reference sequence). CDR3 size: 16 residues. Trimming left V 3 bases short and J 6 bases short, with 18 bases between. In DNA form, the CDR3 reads TGCGCCAGCAGTGAATCGGCCGGGGGCGCCTCCAATGAGCAGTTCTTC. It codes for CASSESAGGASNEQFF.

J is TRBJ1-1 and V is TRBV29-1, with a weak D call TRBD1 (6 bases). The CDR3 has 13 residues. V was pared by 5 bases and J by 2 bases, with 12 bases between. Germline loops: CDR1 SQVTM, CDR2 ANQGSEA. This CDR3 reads CSVPGTSNTEAFF. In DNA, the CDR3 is TGCAGCGTTCCCGGGACAAGTAACACTGAAGCTTTCTTT. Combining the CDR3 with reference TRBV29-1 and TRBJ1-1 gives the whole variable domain SAVISQKPSRDICQRGTSLTIQCQVDSQVTMMFWYRQQPGQSLTLIATANQGSEATYESGFVIDKFPISRPNLTFSTLTVSNMSPEDSSIYLCSVPGTSNTEAFFGQGTRLTVV.

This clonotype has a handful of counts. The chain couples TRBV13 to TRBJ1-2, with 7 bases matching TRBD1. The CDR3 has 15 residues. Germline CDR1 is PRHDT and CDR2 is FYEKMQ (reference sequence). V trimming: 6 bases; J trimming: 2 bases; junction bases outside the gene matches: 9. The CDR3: CASSPQGRENYGYTF. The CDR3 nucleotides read TGTGCCAGCAGTCCACAGGGGAGGGAGAACTATGGCTACACCTTC.

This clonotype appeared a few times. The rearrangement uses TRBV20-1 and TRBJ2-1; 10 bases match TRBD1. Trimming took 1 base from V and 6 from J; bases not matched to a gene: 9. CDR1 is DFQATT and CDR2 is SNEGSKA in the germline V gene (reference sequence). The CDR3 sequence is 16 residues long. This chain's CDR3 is CSARVLRDRGGNEQFF. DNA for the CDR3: TGCAGTGCTAGAGTCCTCCGGGACAGGGGTGGCAATGAGCAGTTCTTC.

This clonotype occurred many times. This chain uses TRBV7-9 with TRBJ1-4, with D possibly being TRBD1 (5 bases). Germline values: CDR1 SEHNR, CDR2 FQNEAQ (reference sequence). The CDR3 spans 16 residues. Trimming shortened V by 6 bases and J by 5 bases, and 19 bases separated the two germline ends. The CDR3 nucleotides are TGTGCCAGCAGTTCTCTGAGCGGGGGAGAAAATGAAAAACTGTTTTTT. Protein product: CASSSLSGGENEKLFF.

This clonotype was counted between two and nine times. The DNA for the CDR3 is TGTGCCAGCAGTTTAACAGCTAGACGATATGGCTACACCTTC. Translation: CASSLTARRYGYTF. The V gene is TRBV12-3 or TRBV12-4, the J gene TRBJ1-2; D unresolved. Deletions cut 2 bases from V and 5 bases from J, with 12 bases between. This CDR3 spans 14 amino acids.

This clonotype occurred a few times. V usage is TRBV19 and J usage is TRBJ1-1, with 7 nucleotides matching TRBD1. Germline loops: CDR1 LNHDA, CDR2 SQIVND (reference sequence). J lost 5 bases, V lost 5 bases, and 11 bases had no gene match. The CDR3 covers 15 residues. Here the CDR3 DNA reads TGTGCCAGTAGTCCGAGGGACAGTTGGGTGACTGAAGCTTTCTTT. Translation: CASSPRDSWVTEAFF.

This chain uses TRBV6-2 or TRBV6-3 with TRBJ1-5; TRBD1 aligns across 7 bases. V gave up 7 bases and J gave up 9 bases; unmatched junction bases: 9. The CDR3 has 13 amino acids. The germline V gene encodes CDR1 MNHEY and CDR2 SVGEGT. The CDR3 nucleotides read TGTGCCAGCAAGGACCGAGCAGGGGGGCCCCAGCATTTT. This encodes CASKDRAGGPQHF.

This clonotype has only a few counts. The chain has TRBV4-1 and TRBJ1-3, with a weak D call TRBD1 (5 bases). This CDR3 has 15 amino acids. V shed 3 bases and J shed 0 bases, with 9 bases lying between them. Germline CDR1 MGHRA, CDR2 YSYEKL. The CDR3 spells CASSHGDYSGNTIYF. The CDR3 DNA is TGCGCCAGCAGCCATGGGGACTACTCTGGAAACACCATATATTTT.

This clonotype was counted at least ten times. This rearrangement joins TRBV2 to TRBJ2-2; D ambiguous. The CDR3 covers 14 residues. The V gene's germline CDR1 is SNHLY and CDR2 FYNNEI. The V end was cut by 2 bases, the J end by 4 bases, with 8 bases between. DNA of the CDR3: TGTGCCAGCAGTGAACTTGCCGGCACCGGGGAGCTGTTTTTT. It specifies CASSELAGTGELFF.

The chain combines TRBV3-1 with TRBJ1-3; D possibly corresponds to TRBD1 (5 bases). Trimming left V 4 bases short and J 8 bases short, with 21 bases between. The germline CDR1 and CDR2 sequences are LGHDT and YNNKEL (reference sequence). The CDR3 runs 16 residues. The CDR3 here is CASSLLGPGLGDTIYF. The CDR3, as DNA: TGTGCCAGCAGCCTGCTCGGTCCGGGGCTCGGAGACACCATATATTTT.

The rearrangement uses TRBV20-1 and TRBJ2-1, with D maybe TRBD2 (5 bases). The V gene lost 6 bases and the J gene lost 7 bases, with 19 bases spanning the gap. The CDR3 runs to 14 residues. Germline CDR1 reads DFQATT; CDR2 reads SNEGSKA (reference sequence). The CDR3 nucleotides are TGCAGTGCCCCCACTATCGGACTGCTAAATGAGCAGTTCTTC. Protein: CSAPTIGLLNEQFF.

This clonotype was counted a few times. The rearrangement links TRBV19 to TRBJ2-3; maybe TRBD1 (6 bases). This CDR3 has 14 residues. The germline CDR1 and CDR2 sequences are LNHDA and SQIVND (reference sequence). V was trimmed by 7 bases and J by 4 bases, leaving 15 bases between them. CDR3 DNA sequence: TGTGCCAGTAATTCCGGGACACGCTCAGATACGCAGTATTTT. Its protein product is CASNSGTRSDTQYF.

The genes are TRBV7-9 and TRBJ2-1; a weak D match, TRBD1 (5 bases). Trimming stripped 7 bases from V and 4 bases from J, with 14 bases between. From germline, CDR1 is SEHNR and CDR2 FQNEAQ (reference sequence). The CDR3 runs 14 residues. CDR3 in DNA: TGTGCCAGCACCGGCCGAGACAGTTACAATGAGCAGTTCTTC. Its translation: CASTGRDSYNEQFF.

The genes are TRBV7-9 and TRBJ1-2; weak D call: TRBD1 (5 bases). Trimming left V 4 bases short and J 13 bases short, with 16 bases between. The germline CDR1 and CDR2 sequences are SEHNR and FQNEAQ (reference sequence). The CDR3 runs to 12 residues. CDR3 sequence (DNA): TGTGCCAGCAGCTCCCCCGCCGGACACTTCACCTTC. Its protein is CASSSPAGHFTF.

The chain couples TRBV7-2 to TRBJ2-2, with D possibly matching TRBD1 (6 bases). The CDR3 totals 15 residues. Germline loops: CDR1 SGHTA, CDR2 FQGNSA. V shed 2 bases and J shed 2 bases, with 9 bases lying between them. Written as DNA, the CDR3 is TGTGCCAGCAGCTTATGGGGGCGCAACACCGGGGAGCTGTTTTTT. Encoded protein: CASSLWGRNTGELFF.

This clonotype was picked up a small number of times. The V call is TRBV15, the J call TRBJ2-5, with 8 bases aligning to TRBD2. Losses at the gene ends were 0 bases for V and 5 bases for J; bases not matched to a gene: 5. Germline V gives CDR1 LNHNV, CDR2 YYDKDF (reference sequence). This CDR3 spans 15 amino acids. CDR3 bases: TGTGCCACCAGCAGAGATCTTGGGACTAGTGAGACCCAGTACTTC. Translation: CATSRDLGTSETQYF.

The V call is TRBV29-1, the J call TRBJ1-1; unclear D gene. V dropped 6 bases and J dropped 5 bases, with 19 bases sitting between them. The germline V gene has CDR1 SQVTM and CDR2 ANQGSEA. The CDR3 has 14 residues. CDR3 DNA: TGCAGCGTCCAGGAAGGACTCACACAAACTGAAGCTTTCTTT. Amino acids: CSVQEGLTQTEAFF.

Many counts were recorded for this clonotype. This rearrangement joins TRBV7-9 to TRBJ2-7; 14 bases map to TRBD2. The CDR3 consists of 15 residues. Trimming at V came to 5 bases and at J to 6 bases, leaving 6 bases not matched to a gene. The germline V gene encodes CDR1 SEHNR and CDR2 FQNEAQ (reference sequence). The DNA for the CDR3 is TGTGCCAGCAGCCGACCGGGACTAGCGGGGGTCGAGCAGTACTTC. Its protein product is CASSRPGLAGVEQYF.

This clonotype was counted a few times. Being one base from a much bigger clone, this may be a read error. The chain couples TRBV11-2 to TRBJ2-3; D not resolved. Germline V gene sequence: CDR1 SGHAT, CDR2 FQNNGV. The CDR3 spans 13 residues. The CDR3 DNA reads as TGTGCCGGCAGCTTAGTAATGACAGATACGCAGTATTTT. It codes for CAGSLVMTDTQYF.

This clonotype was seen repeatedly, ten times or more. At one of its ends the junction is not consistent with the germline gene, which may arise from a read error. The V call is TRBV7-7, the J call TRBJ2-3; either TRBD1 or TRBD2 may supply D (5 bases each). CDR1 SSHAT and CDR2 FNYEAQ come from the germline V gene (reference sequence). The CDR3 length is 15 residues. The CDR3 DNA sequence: TGTGCTAGCAGCCCCGGGGCTACGGGCACAGATACGCAGTATTTT. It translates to CASSPGATGTDTQYF.